The present T cell receptor beta chain was sequenced within a study of cytomegalovirus exposure and HLA in healthy donors. The PCR was carried out with 60 Vbeta primers and 13 Jbeta primers. TCRdb's copy holds only in-frame clones and misses some; the assay was immunoSEQ multiplex PCR. The sample has 180,000 or so clones; approximately 80% are singletons. The J segment lost 7 bases and the V segment lost 1 base, leaving 13 bases of the junction unmatched. This CDR3 spans 17 amino acids. CDR1 and CDR2 from the germline V gene are LGHNA and YSLEER. General study results and limits: Donors belonging to an Asian-associated ancestry cluster reportedly showed fewer N-insertions in productive TCRs than the roughly 700-donor mean, according to what a later analysis found. The authors later linked a missense DCLRE1C variant to TCR beta V- and J-gene trimming.

About this clone itself: The target antigen is unknown.

This chain uses TRBV4-3 with TRBJ1-3; 7 bases fit TRBD1. The receptor comes from a female donor in good health and CMV-seronegative. Specimen: PBMCs. The CDR3 spells CASSQAKGQVGFNTIYF. CDR3 nucleotide sequence: TGCGCCAGCAGCCAAGCAAAAGGACAGGTCGGTTTTAACACCATATATTTT.